Many counts were recorded for the clone carrying this TCR beta chain. The sequenced patients had an expansion of CD8+CD57+ cells seen by flow cytometry. The ends were cut back, 7 bases at V and 7 bases at J, with 29 bases in the middle. The CDR3 runs 19 residues. This sample stems from a study of CD8+CD57+ T cells in acquired aplastic anemia. The TCR beta profiling, which covered VDJ combination and CDR3 sequence, was carried out using genomic DNA as the template. A single record per CDR3 protein comes from TCRdb applying MiXCR to the reads. The table shows some 160,000 distinct CDR3 sequences, with 47% occurring only once.

The chain combines TRBV12-3 or TRBV12-4 with TRBJ1-6, with a possible D match to TRBD1 (6 bases). Specimen: sorted CD4+, CD8+, or CD8+CD57+ T cells (not recorded which) from PBMCs. This TCR derives from a human donor with aplastic anemia. CDR3 protein: CASTSERGERGSTNSPLHF. In DNA form, the CDR3 reads TGTGCCAGCACCTCTGAACGGGGGGAGAGGGGGAGCACGAATTCACCCCTCCACTTT.